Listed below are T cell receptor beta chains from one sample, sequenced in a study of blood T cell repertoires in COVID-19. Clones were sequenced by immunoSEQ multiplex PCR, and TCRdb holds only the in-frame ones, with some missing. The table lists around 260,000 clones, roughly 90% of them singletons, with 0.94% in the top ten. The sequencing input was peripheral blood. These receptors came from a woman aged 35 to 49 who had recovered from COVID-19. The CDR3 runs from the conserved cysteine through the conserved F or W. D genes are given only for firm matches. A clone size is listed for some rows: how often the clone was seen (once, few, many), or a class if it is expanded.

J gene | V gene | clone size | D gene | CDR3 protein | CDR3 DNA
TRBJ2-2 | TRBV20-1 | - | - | CSARQAGELFF | TGCAGTGCTAGACAGGCCGGGGAGCTGTTTTTT
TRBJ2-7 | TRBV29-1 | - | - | CSVDHGYEQYF | TGCAGCGTTGATCACGGTTACGAGCAGTACTTC
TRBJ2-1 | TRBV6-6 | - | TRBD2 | CASSGLAEPYNEQFF | TGTGCCAGCAGTGGACTAGCGGAGCCCTACAATGAGCAGTTCTTC
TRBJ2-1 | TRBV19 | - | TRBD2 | CASSQERDYRGEQFF | TGTGCCAGTAGTCAGGAGCGGGACTATCGGGGTGAGCAGTTCTTC
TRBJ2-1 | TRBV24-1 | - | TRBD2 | CATSDPTPLAGVYNEQFF | TGTGCCACCAGTGATCCAACCCCACTAGCGGGAGTCTACAATGAGCAGTTCTTC
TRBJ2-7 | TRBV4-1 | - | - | CASSQVYSYEQYF | TGCGCCAGCAGCCAAGTTTACTCCTACGAGCAGTACTTC
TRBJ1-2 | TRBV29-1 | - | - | CSVVEVSPVRSYGYTF | TGCAGCGTTGTCGAGGTCTCCCCGGTCAGAAGTTATGGCTACACCTTC
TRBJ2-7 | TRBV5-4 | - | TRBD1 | CASSSGQGNEQYF | TGTGCCAGCAGCTCAGGACAGGGCAACGAGCAGTACTTC
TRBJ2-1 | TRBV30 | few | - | CAWSVLASANNEQFF | TGTGCCTGGAGTGTGTTGGCTAGCGCCAACAATGAGCAGTTCTTC
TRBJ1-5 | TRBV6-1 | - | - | CASSEARVQPQHF | TGTGCCAGCAGTGAAGCGCGAGTTCAGCCCCAGCATTTT
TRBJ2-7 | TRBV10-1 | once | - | CASSRDSSSYEQYF | TGCGCCAGCAGTCGGGACTCATCCTCCTACGAGCAGTACTTC
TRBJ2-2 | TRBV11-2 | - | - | CASSLEAGGELFF | TGTGCCAGCAGCTTAGAAGCGGGCGGGGAGCTGTTTTTT
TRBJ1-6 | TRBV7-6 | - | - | CASSLANTLTAGSPLHF | TGTGCCAGCAGCTTAGCGAATACACTTACCGCGGGCTCACCCCTCCACTTT
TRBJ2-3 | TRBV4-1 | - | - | CASSQAGAGVTDTQYF | TGCGCCAGCAGCCAGGCTGGGGCAGGAGTAACAGATACGCAGTATTTT
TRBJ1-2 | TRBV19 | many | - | CASSPPSAGRGYTF | TGTGCCAGTAGTCCTCCTTCGGCAGGTCGCGGCTACACCTTC
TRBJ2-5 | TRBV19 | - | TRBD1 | CASSDRGGETQYF | TGTGCCAGTAGTGACAGGGGAGGAGAGACCCAGTACTTC
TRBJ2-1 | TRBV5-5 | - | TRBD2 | CASRTSFGAYNEQFF | TGTGCCAGCCGGACTAGTTTCGGGGCCTACAATGAGCAGTTCTTC
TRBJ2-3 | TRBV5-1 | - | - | CASSLWQGPSTDTQYF | TGCGCCAGCAGCTTGTGGCAGGGGCCTAGCACAGATACGCAGTATTTT
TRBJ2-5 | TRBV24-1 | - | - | CATSRPGVGETQYF | TGTGCCACCAGTCGGCCCGGGGTCGGGGAGACCCAGTACTTC
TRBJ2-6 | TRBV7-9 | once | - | CASSFPDRSGGANVLTF | TGTGCCAGCAGCTTCCCAGACCGGTCGGGTGGGGCCAACGTCCTGACTTTC
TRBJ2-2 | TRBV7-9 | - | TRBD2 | CASSLPGGNTGELFF | TGTGCCAGCAGCCTTCCGGGAGGGAACACCGGGGAGCTGTTTTTT
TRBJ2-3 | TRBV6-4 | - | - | CASSPSSSTDTQYF | TGTGCCAGCAGTCCGAGCTCAAGCACAGATACGCAGTATTTT
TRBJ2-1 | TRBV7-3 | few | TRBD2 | CASSSHLAGGGQNEQFF | TGTGCCAGCAGCTCCCATCTAGCGGGAGGGGGACAGAATGAGCAGTTCTTC
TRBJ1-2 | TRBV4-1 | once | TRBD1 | CASSQGRARQGWDGYTF | TGCGCCAGCAGCCAAGGGAGGGCGAGACAGGGATGGGATGGCTACACCTTC
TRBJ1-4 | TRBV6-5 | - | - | CASSPSLGANEKLFF | TGTGCCAGCAGTCCCTCTTTAGGGGCTAATGAAAAACTGTTTTTT
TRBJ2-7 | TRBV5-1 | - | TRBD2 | CASSLVPSGSQTYEQYF | TGCGCCAGCAGCTTGGTACCTAGCGGGAGCCAAACTTACGAGCAGTACTTC
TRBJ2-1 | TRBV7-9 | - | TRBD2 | CASSPAPGREARPNEQFF | TGTGCCAGCAGCCCGGCCCCCGGGCGGGAGGCCCGCCCAAATGAGCAGTTCTTC
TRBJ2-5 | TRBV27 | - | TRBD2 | CASSSLRNLGGTQETQYF | TGTGCCAGCAGTTCCCTGAGGAACCTGGGGGGGACGCAAGAGACCCAGTACTTC
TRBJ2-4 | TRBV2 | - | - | CASRAGGTSFQYF | TGTGCCAGCAGAGCCGGCGGGACCAGTTTTCAGTACTTC
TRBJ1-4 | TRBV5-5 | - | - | CASSLIMSEKLFF | TGTGCCAGCAGCTTGATCATGTCTGAAAAACTGTTTTTT
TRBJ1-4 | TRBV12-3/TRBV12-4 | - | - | CASSLAGGEKLFF | TGTGCCAGCAGTTTAGCGGGGGGGGAAAAACTGTTTTTT
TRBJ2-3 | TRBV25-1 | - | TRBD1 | CASSATRDSLTDTQYF | TGTGCCAGCAGTGCTACCCGGGACAGTCTCACAGATACGCAGTATTTT